Sequencing of this TCR beta chain was carried out in a study of blood T cell repertoires in COVID-19 (dated by TCRdb to 2019 to 2021). For context, the study as a whole: Collaborator samples came from the United States, Italy and Spain and covered acute and convalescent phases of COVID-19. Where HLA class I and class II types were available, the types were taken from metadata supplied by the sample provider, not from assay-based typing. The prospective study material was composed of cDNA or gDNA derived from T cells, B-cell-depleted T cells, or PBMCs. Deeply sampled blood TCRbeta repertoires from subjects exposed to, actively infected with, or recovered from COVID-19 were included in the dataset. Samples were obtained from the ongoing ImmuneRACE study (first 160 participants) and from 1,200 or so subjects provided by 6 global collaborators. Nearly every sample came with metadata listing a de-identified subject ID, COVID-19 status, age in years and sex. The repertoires were released in a freely available public database intended as a resource for research on the immune response to SARS-CoV-2. What the research found in general, with its limitations: How much clinical and demographic metadata was included differed by source and by participant, and the metadata was provided uncurated.

In the prospective study, participants were 18 to 89 years old, resided in 24 geographic areas of the United States, and were enrolled through a virtual design. To assign participants to cohorts, the prospective study relied on clinical history that participants themselves reported in a screening survey and a study questionnaire. Recovered participants in ImmuneRACE Cohort 3 were defined as having two consecutive negative NP/OP PCR tests, clearance from a healthcare professional, or resolution of symptoms. In the prospective study, mobile phlebotomists collected whole blood, serum and a nasopharyngeal or oropharyngeal swab from each participant. Participants in the prospective study had the option to provide additional blood draws and questionnaires over a roughly 2-month period. Before DNA extraction, prospective study blood samples were shipped either frozen or at room temperature. With regard to this clone: Its cognate antigen has yet to be identified. There are no base qualities to consult, and no much larger clone falls within one base.

The CDR3 has 14 amino acids, counting the end cysteine and phenylalanine. Only CDR3 DNA remains: 42 bases, in frame from the first base. Reading the germline V gene gives CDR1 ENHRY and CDR2 SYGVKD. Trimmed from V: 7 bases; trimmed from J: 6 bases; junction bases lacking a gene match: 8. TCRbeta CDR3 regions were amplified from genomic DNA by means of the immunoSEQ Assay, a bias-controlled multiplex PCR. The study's own analysis went as follows. Within the assay, amplification of reference gene primers was used to estimate how many nucleated cells each sample contained. To quantify the absolute abundance of each unique TCRbeta CDR3 rearrangement, sequence reads were collapsed and filtered. Productive Simpson clonality was computed per sample as the square root of Simpson's diversity index over productive rearrangements. In its TCRdb copy, this immuneACCESS table keeps in-frame sequences only and misses some clones. Where compared with another copy, unresolved V genes explain less than half of these, and the others have no known cause. That table supplies the V and J calls and clone size; D and trimming were determined from the DNA. This sample is represented by more than 300,000 clones; 86% of them were singletons. The ten largest clonotypes hold over 3.5% of the sample.

The sequence was collected from a man younger than 40 who had recovered from COVID-19. The chain was built from TRBV10-3 and TRBJ2-2, and TRBD1 aligns with 7 junction nucleotides. Sample: PBMCs or T cells enriched from blood (not recorded which). Read as DNA, the sequence is TGTGCCATCAAGCGGCAGGGGGAAGCCGGGGAGCTGTTTTTT. It translates as CAIKRQGEAGELFF.